These 22 T cell receptor beta chains share one sample of origin, sequenced in a study of a mutant IDH1 vaccine in newly diagnosed glioma listed by TCRdb under 2021. Receptor libraries were prepared by the immunoSEQ multiplex PCR assay. Sourced from immuneACCESS, this table was stored by TCRdb with only in-frame sequences that have V and J called. A share of the clones is absent; for the studies checked, an unresolved V gene accounts for under half, and the remainder has no known explanation. This sample holds fewer than 55,000 clones; roughly two thirds were observed only once. 4% to 5.5% of the sample is taken by the ten largest. These receptors have no known antigen. The time point label of this sample denotes: week 47, end of study. Every vaccine dose consisted of 300 ug of a 20-mer mutant IDH1 peptide in Montanide, administered subcutaneously together with topical imiquimod. The sample consisted of peripheral blood mononuclear cells (PBMCs), taken from a glioma patient whose treatment included an IDH1 peptide vaccine. The source of these receptors is a man aged 35-49 years with glioma. Some clones in this sample may be carry-over from other donors' samples.

The chain combines TRBV7-2 with TRBJ2-3, with D perhaps matching TRBD2 (6 bases). The CDR3 consists of 17 residues. V lost 5 bases to trimming and J lost 5 bases, with 23 bases between them. Germline CDR1 SGHTA, CDR2 FQGNSA. CDR3 DNA sequence: TGTGCCAGCAGCCCTTCCCTACTCAGGAGGGATTTAGATACGCAGTATTTT. Protein: CASSPSLLRRDLDTQYF.

This clone came up a few times. The chain combines TRBV6-1 with TRBJ1-4; the match to TRBD1 covers 7 bases. Trimming removed 3 bases from V and 6 bases from J; junction bases left unmatched: 7. The CDR3 has 15 residues. The germline CDR1 and CDR2 sequences are MNHNS and SASEGT. Here the CDR3 DNA reads TGTGCCAGCAGTGAGACAGGGTTCGGGGATGAAAAACTGTTTTTT. Its translation is CASSETGFGDEKLFF.

This clone was detected a few times. The V gene is TRBV13, the J gene TRBJ1-1; the D gene is possibly TRBD1 (5 bases). Germline CDR1 reads PRHDT; CDR2 reads FYEKMQ (reference sequence). V lost 6 bases, J lost 1 base, and 9 bases lay in between. The CDR3 consists of 13 residues. In DNA, the CDR3 is TGTGCCAGCAGACCCGGGGGGAACACTGAAGCTTTCTTT. It encodes CASRPGGNTEAFF.

CDR3 bases: TGTGCCAGCAGCCCAAATCCCGGGACCTCAAGAAGGGGAAATGAAAAACTGTTTTTT. It encodes CASSPNPGTSRRGNEKLFF. The chain combines TRBV14 with TRBJ1-4; tentatively, D is TRBD1 (5 bases). CDR1 and CDR2 (germline): SGHDN, FVKESK. V lost 4 bases and J 5 bases, leaving 26 bases between the germline ends. The CDR3 spans 19 residues.

The V and J genes are TRBV19 and TRBJ1-2; no clear D gene. Germline loops: CDR1 LNHDA, CDR2 SQIVND (reference sequence). Trimming took 7 bases from V and 7 from J, leaving 25 bases between them. CDR3 length: 16 amino acids. Here the CDR3 reads CASTPGRGPISVGYTF. The CDR3 coding sequence is TGTGCCAGTACCCCAGGACGCGGACCAATCTCGGTTGGCTACACCTTC.

The chain links TRBV7-2 to TRBJ1-1; D is ambiguous. Trimming removed 6 bases at V and 1 base at J, with 6 bases between. The CDR3 contains 12 residues. The V gene's germline CDR1 is SGHTA and CDR2 FQGNSA. This CDR3 reads CASRWGNTEAFF. CDR3 sequence (DNA): TGTGCCAGCAGGTGGGGGAACACTGAAGCTTTCTTT.

The chain's CDR3 is CASSLAGQGPYGYTF. The CDR3 coding sequence is TGCGCCAGCAGCTTGGCGGGACAGGGCCCGTATGGCTACACCTTC. The chain couples TRBV5-1 to TRBJ1-2; 9 nucleotides line up with TRBD1. Germline V gene lookup returns CDR1 SGHRS and CDR2 YFSETQ. The CDR3 length is 15 residues. The junction had 5 bases not matched to a gene; V was cut back by 0 bases and J by 5 bases.

V usage is TRBV5-4 and J usage is TRBJ2-3; the D is unclear. The CDR3 length is 13 residues. V lost 1 base to trimming and J lost 6 bases, with 9 bases between them. The germline gives CDR1 SGHNT, CDR2 YYREEE (reference sequence). CDR3 nucleotide sequence: TGTGCCAGCAGCTTGCCCCAGACGGATACGCAGTATTTT. Residues: CASSLPQTDTQYF.

This chain uses TRBV10-3 with TRBJ2-3; TRBD2 matches at 11 bases. Germline V gene data show CDR1 as ENHRY and CDR2 as SYGVKD. This CDR3 is 18 amino acids long. With 1 base clipped from V and 3 bases from J, the junction kept 9 bases outside the gene matches. The CDR3 reads CAISEYAASGGLTDTQYF. The CDR3 DNA sequence: TGTGCCATCAGTGAGTATGCGGCTAGCGGGGGGCTGACAGATACGCAGTATTTT.

The chain has TRBV7-2 and TRBJ1-2; no definite D call. The germline V and J ends were trimmed by 1 base and 5 bases, with 14 bases remaining between them. The germline CDR1 and CDR2 sequences are SGHTA and FQGNSA. The CDR3 is made up of 15 amino acids. The CDR3 DNA reads as TGTGCCAGCAGCTTAGTTCCTACAGTAGTATATGGCTACACCTTC. It codes for CASSLVPTVVYGYTF.

This clone was seen only a few times. The V call is TRBV6-5, the J call TRBJ1-2, with D perhaps TRBD1 (5 bases). Per germline, CDR1 MNHEY and CDR2 SVGAGI. This CDR3 has 13 residues. V was trimmed by 6 bases and J by 1 base, leaving 9 bases between them. The CDR3 nucleotides are TGTGCCAGCAGGGGACCGAATAACTATGGCTACACCTTC. Its protein is CASRGPNNYGYTF.

The chain recombines TRBV27 with TRBJ1-1, with D uncertain. V was clipped by 6 bases and J by 3 bases, with 11 bases between them. The length of the CDR3 is 13 residues. Germline CDR1 and CDR2: MNHEY and SMNVEV (reference sequence). CDR3 amino acids: CASRATGYTEAFF. The CDR3 bases are TGTGCCAGCAGGGCAACGGGGTACACTGAAGCTTTCTTT.

This clone has a handful of counts. The rearrangement joins TRBV29-1 to TRBJ1-2; D uncertain. The CDR3 totals 14 residues. Trimming took off 3 bases at V and 0 bases at J, with 11 bases between the two ends. Germline V lookup: CDR1 SQVTM, CDR2 ANQGSEA. CDR3 region: CSVEAGFPNYGYTF. CDR3 nucleotides: TGCAGCGTTGAGGCGGGATTCCCTAACTATGGCTACACCTTC.

The chain employs TRBV19 and TRBJ1-1; D not certain. This CDR3 comprises 13 residues. Per germline, CDR1 LNHDA and CDR2 SQIVND (reference sequence). V was trimmed by 0 bases and J by 6 bases, leaving 8 bases between them. The CDR3 loop reads CASSIEPRAEAFF. Written as DNA, the CDR3 is TGTGCCAGTAGTATAGAACCCCGGGCTGAAGCTTTCTTT.

The rearrangement links TRBV5-6 to TRBJ1-2, with 7 bases aligning to TRBD1. CDR1 SGHDT and CDR2 YYEEEE come from the germline V gene. The V and J ends lost 2 bases and 0 bases, in that order; junction bases with no gene match: 10. The CDR3 contains 17 residues. The DNA for the CDR3 is TGTGCCAGCAGCTTCCGTTTATGGACAGGCCCTAACTATGGCTACACCTTC. This codes for CASSFRLWTGPNYGYTF. Supplemented by reference TRBV5-6 and TRBJ1-2, the full variable domain reads DAGVTQSPTHLIKTRGQQVTLRCSPKSGHDTVSWYQQALGQGPQFIFQYYEEEERQRGNFPDRFSGHQFPNYSSELNVNALLLGDSALYLCASSFRLWTGPNYGYTFGSGTRLTVV.

This clone was seen more than once but under ten times. The chain joins TRBV11-3 to TRBJ1-6, with 7 bases identical to TRBD1. V lost 3 bases, J lost 9 bases, and 2 bases stayed unmatched. Germline CDR1 and CDR2: SGHNT and YENEEA. The CDR3 is 13 residues long. CDR3 nucleotides: TGTGCCAGCAGCTTCCGGGACAGTTCACCCCTCCACTTT. It is translated as CASSFRDSSPLHF.

This clone was detected only a few times. J is TRBJ2-7 and V is TRBV4-2; D may match TRBD1 or TRBD2 (6 bases each). This CDR3 comprises 17 residues. Germline CDR1 LGHNA, CDR2 YNFKEQ. With 1 base removed from V and 3 bases from J, the gap between germline ends came to 19 bases. CDR3 bases: TGTGCCAGCAGCCAAGTACTGGAGGGGGAGACCCACTACGAGCAGTACTTC. Translating it yields CASSQVLEGETHYEQYF.

The chain carries TRBV15 and TRBJ1-2; D is undetermined. Germline V gives CDR1 LNHNV, CDR2 YYDKDF (reference sequence). The V and J ends lost 4 bases and 7 bases respectively, with 13 bases between them. The CDR3 spans 13 residues. This chain's CDR3 is CATSNPELGGYTF. DNA for the CDR3: TGTGCCACCAGCAATCCCGAATTAGGTGGCTACACCTTC.

This chain links TRBV6-5 with TRBJ1-5; TRBD1 is a possible D gene (6 bases). Per germline, CDR1 MNHEY and CDR2 SVGAGI. The V end lost 0 bases, the J end lost 3 bases, and 9 bases lay between the germline ends. This CDR3 is built from 15 residues. The CDR3 spells CASSYSGGPNQPQHF. As DNA, the CDR3 is TGTGCCAGCAGTTACTCGGGGGGGCCCAATCAGCCCCAGCATTTT.

This chain uses TRBV11-2 with TRBJ1-2; D not certain. Trimming removed 8 bases from V and 2 bases from J, with 9 bases in between. In germline, CDR1 is SGHAT, CDR2 FQNNGV. The CDR3 loop spans 12 amino acids. The DNA of the CDR3 is TGTGCCAGCGGCGGAGAAAACTATGGCTACACCTTC. Amino acids: CASGGENYGYTF.

V usage is TRBV7-6 and J usage is TRBJ2-1, with TRBD2 identical over 8 bases. This CDR3 contains 15 residues. V lost 3 bases, J lost 7 bases, and 8 bases stayed unmatched. Germline V gene data show CDR1 as SGHVS and CDR2 as FNYEAQ. The CDR3 protein is CASSLLSGGVNEQFF. The CDR3, as DNA: TGTGCCAGCAGCTTGCTCAGCGGGGGTGTGAATGAGCAGTTCTTC.

Written as DNA, the CDR3 is TGCGCCAGCAGCTCGGGCAGCGGGGGGGCCAGCGGGACCCAGTACTTC. Its protein is CASSSGSGGASGTQYF. The chain recombines TRBV5-1 with TRBJ2-5; 10 bases are shared with TRBD2. Per the germline V gene, CDR1 is SGHRS and CDR2 is YFSETQ. V lost 3 bases and J lost 7; bases outside the gene matches: 12. This CDR3 region has 16 residues.